A single sample is the source of the 27 T cell receptor beta chains below, sequenced in a study of blood T cell repertoires in COVID-19. The data were produced by immunoSEQ multiplex PCR, yet TCRdb's version contains in-frame clones alone and is incomplete. Of a few hundred thousand clones in the sample, around nine tenths were seen once. Sequenced sample: peripheral blood. The receptors shown here come from a man younger than 35 with active or convalescent COVID-19.

The rearrangement links TRBV5-1 to TRBJ1-5; 7 bases line up with TRBD1. Germline V gene sequence: CDR1 SGHRS, CDR2 YFSETQ. CDR3 length: 14 amino acids. J gave up 6 bases and V 1 base, and 4 bases lay outside the gene matches. This CDR3 is CASSLIGGSQPQHF. In DNA, the CDR3 is TGCGCCAGCAGCTTGATAGGGGGCAGTCAGCCCCAGCATTTT. Filled out from reference TRBV5-1 and TRBJ1-5, the complete variable domain reads KAGVTQTPRYLIKTRGQQVTLSCSPISGHRSVSWYQQTPGQGLQFLFEYFSETQRNKGNFPGRFSGRQFSNSRSEMNVSTLELGDSALYLCASSLIGGSQPQHFGDGTRLSIL.

J is TRBJ2-7 and V is TRBV15, with TRBD1 matching over 9 bases. Germline V gene data show CDR1 as LNHNV and CDR2 as YYDKDF (reference sequence). Trimming cost V 7 bases and J 2 bases; bases outside gene matches: 9. The CDR3 is 15 residues long. The CDR3 reads CATTSGQGPTYEQYF. As DNA, the CDR3 is TGTGCCACCACCTCCGGACAGGGGCCGACCTACGAGCAGTACTTC.

The chain is built from TRBV6-6 and TRBJ1-3, with a weak D call TRBD1 (6 bases). The germline V gene has CDR1 MNHNY and CDR2 SVGAGI (reference sequence). Between the trimmed V and J ends, which lost 10 bases and 0 bases, there was a span of 13 bases. The CDR3 runs 14 residues. CDR3: CATRQVTSGNTIYF. The CDR3 DNA follows: TGTGCCACCAGACAGGTTACCTCTGGAAACACCATATATTTT.

The chain couples TRBV5-4 to TRBJ2-3, with 12 bases fitting TRBD2. From germline, CDR1 is SGHNT and CDR2 YYREEE (reference sequence). The CDR3 totals 14 residues. Trimming removed 3 bases from V and 6 bases from J; junction bases left unmatched: 2. CDR3 region: CASSSSGGVDTQYF. For the CDR3, the DNA is TGTGCCAGCAGCTCTAGCGGGGGGGTCGATACGCAGTATTTT.

CDR3 amino acids: CASSQEKEAKNIQYF. CDR3 DNA: TGTGCCAGCAGCCAAGAAAAAGAGGCCAAAAACATTCAGTACTTC. The rearrangement joins TRBV3-1 (or the pseudogene TRBV3-2) to TRBJ2-4; no definite D call. The CDR3 is 15 residues long. Trimming removed 0 bases at V and 1 base at J, with 7 bases between. Germline-derived CDR1 and CDR2 are LGHDT and YNNKEL (reference sequence).

The gene calls are TRBV6-2 or TRBV6-3 and TRBJ1-4; 7 bases are a match to TRBD1. The ends lost 0 bases at V and 3 bases at J; junction bases unmatched: 4. The CDR3 sequence is 16 residues long. Germline V gene data show CDR1 as MNHEY and CDR2 as SVGEGT. The CDR3 region has the DNA TGTGCCAGCAGTTACTCAACAGGGGTGGCTAATGAAAAACTGTTTTTT. Protein sequence: CASSYSTGVANEKLFF.

This chain connects TRBV7-2 to TRBJ2-1; 8 nucleotides line up with TRBD2. Germline CDR1 is SGHTA and CDR2 is FQGNSA. With 3 bases clipped from V and 7 bases from J, the junction kept 8 bases outside the gene matches. The CDR3 sequence is 15 residues long. CDR3 region: CASSFSGSIVNEQFF. CDR3 DNA sequence: TGTGCCAGCAGCTTCAGCGGGAGCATCGTGAATGAGCAGTTCTTC.

This clone is a singleton in its sample. The V gene is TRBV7-2, the J gene TRBJ2-2, with 7 bases matching TRBD1. The CDR3 contains 14 residues. Germline CDR1 reads SGHTA; CDR2 reads FQGNSA. Trimming at V came to 7 bases and at J to 5 bases, leaving 7 bases not matched to a gene. The CDR3 coding sequence is TGTGCCAGCACATGGGGACAGCGGACCGGGGAGCTGTTTTTT. Encoded protein: CASTWGQRTGELFF. The variable domain in full, with the rest retrieved from reference TRBV7-2 and TRBJ2-2, is GAGVSQSPSNKVTEKGKDVELRCDPISGHTALYWYRQSLGQGLEFLIYFQGNSAPDKSGLPSDRFSAERTGGSVSTLTIQRTQQEDSAVYLCASTWGQRTGELFFGEGSRLTVL.

This clone was seen just once. The chain uses TRBV7-9 and TRBJ1-1, with TRBD1 matching 8 bases. The CDR3 is 13 amino acids. The V segment lost 5 bases and the J segment 4 bases; nucleotides outside the gene matches: 3. CDR1 and CDR2 (germline): SEHNR, FQNEAQ (reference sequence). The CDR3 nucleotides read TGTGCCAGCAGCCAACAGGGGGGCACTGAAGCTTTCTTT. Translated: CASSQQGGTEAFF.

The chain couples TRBV7-8 to TRBJ1-4; tentatively, D is TRBD1 (5 bases). Germline loops: CDR1 SGHVS, CDR2 FQNEAQ. Between the trimmed V and J ends, which lost 3 bases and 3 bases, there was a span of 11 bases. The CDR3 length is 15 residues. CDR3 protein: CASSFTRAPNEKLFF. For the CDR3, the DNA is TGTGCCAGCAGCTTTACCAGGGCGCCTAATGAAAAACTGTTTTTT.

There are a few counts of this clone. This chain joins TRBV28 and TRBJ2-3; 8 bases fit TRBD2. V lost 7 bases and J lost 3; bases outside the gene matches: 3. CDR3 length: 13 residues. Germline CDR1 reads MDHEN; CDR2 reads SYDVKM. The CDR3 DNA sequence: TGTGCCAGCAACGGCGGGAGGACAGATACGCAGTATTTT. The encoded protein is CASNGGRTDTQYF.

V is TRBV19 and J is TRBJ2-3, with TRBD1 as a possible D gene (7 bases). The length of the CDR3 is 15 residues. The V and J ends lost 5 bases and 8 bases respectively, with 20 bases between them. Germline values: CDR1 LNHDA, CDR2 SQIVND (reference sequence). The CDR3 loop reads CASSPGTALRGTQYF. The CDR3 DNA sequence: TGTGCCAGTAGTCCCGGGACAGCCCTGCGGGGTACGCAGTATTTT.

The table lists this clone with a few counts. This chain uses TRBV18 with TRBJ1-1; unclear D gene. The CDR3 spans 14 residues. Germline V lookup: CDR1 KGHSH, CDR2 LQKENI. The V gene lost 5 bases and the J gene lost 3 bases, with 13 bases spanning the gap. CDR3 protein: CASSSTRSYTEAFF. CDR3 DNA sequence: TGTGCCAGCTCATCAACCCGGTCATACACTGAAGCTTTCTTT.

The chain combines TRBV13 with TRBJ2-1; TRBD2 matches 7 bases. V dropped 4 bases and J dropped 0; count of bases not matched to a gene: 6. CDR3 length equals 16 residues. Germline V gene data show CDR1 as PRHDT and CDR2 as FYEKMQ (reference sequence). The chain's CDR3 is CASSYNLAVSYNEQFF. As DNA, the CDR3 is TGTGCCAGCAGCTACAACCTAGCGGTCTCCTACAATGAGCAGTTCTTC.

The chain couples TRBV7-2 to TRBJ2-5, with 7 bases that match TRBD2. The CDR3 length is 15 residues. The junction had 7 bases not matched to a gene; V was cut back by 4 bases and J by 2 bases. Looked up from germline, CDR1 is SGHTA and CDR2 is FQGNSA. The DNA of the CDR3 is TGTGCCAGCAGCTCTACAAGCGGGGCTCAAGAGACCCAGTACTTC. It codes for CASSSTSGAQETQYF.

The chain recombines TRBV11-2 with TRBJ1-5; 8 bases map to TRBD1. CDR1 and CDR2 from the germline V gene are SGHAT and FQNNGV. V gave up 4 bases and J gave up 7 bases; unmatched junction bases: 6. The CDR3 sequence is 14 residues long. The CDR3 DNA reads as TGTGCCAGCAGCTCCACAGGGGGAGGGCAGCCCCAGCATTTT. This translates into CASSSTGGGQPQHF.

The CDR3 sequence: CASSPSQGDGTEAFF. CDR3 nucleotide sequence: TGTGCCAGCTCACCTAGCCAGGGGGATGGCACTGAAGCTTTCTTT. The J gene is TRBJ1-1, the V gene TRBV18; TRBD1 agrees at 7 bases. CDR3 length equals 15 residues. Trimming took 3 bases from V and 4 from J; bases not matched to a gene: 8. Germline-derived CDR1 and CDR2 are KGHSH and LQKENI.

The V and J genes are TRBV9 and TRBJ2-7; D perhaps matches TRBD1 (6 bases). The CDR3 is 16 amino acids. CDR1 is SGDLS and CDR2 is YYNGEE in the germline V gene. Trimming cost V 3 bases and J 0 bases, with 16 bases left between them. The CDR3 is CASSAARQASSYEQYF. For the CDR3, the DNA is TGTGCCAGCAGCGCGGCAAGACAGGCGAGCTCCTACGAGCAGTACTTC.

This clone was counted once. The V gene is TRBV9, the J gene TRBJ1-2; the D is unclear. Germline CDR1 and CDR2: SGDLS and YYNGEE. Trimming cost V 7 bases and J 8 bases, with 18 bases left between them. The CDR3 covers 13 residues. The CDR3 here is CASSGWILDGYTF. The CDR3 DNA reads TGTGCCAGCTCTGGATGGATCCTAGACGGCTACACCTTC. The whole variable domain, remainder taken from reference TRBV9 and TRBJ1-2, is DSGVTQTPKHLITATGQRVTLRCSPRSGDLSVYWYQQSLDQGLQFLIQYYNGEERAKGNILERFSAQQFPDLHSELNLSSLELGDSALYFCASSGWILDGYTFGSGTRLTVV.

This clone was recorded a few times. V is TRBV20-1 and J is TRBJ2-3; 11 bases map to TRBD1. This CDR3 has 15 residues. V lost 3 bases to trimming and J lost 4 bases; unmatched junction nucleotides: 6. Germline V gene sequence: CDR1 DFQATT, CDR2 SNEGSKA (reference sequence). CDR3 nucleotides: TGCAGTGCTAGTCCCGGGACAGGGGGGCCAGATACGCAGTATTTT. It translates to CSASPGTGGPDTQYF.

The CDR3 DNA sequence: TGTGCCAGCAGTTACGCAGGGCCAAAGGATGGCTACACCTTC. This codes for CASSYAGPKDGYTF. The chain combines TRBV6-5 with TRBJ1-2, with D possibly TRBD1 on 5 matching bases. Germline V CDR1 and CDR2: MNHEY, SVGAGI. The CDR3 runs to 14 residues. V lost 2 bases to trimming and J lost 6 bases, with 13 bases between them.

V is TRBV19 and J is TRBJ1-4; TRBD1 matches 10 bases. This CDR3 region has 16 residues. Germline CDR1 is LNHDA and CDR2 is SQIVND (reference sequence). V was pared by 4 bases and J by 0 bases, with 2 bases of the junction left unmatched. The CDR3 DNA reads as TGTGCCAGTAGTAGGACAGGGGGAGCAACTAATGAAAAACTGTTTTTT. This gives the protein CASSRTGGATNEKLFF.

J is TRBJ2-2 and V is TRBV7-6; possible D gene TRBD1, 5 bases. The CDR3 is 14 amino acids. Trimming removed 1 base from V and 7 bases from J, with 10 bases in between. CDR1 is SGHVS and CDR2 is FNYEAQ in the germline V gene. The CDR3 DNA follows: TGTGCCAGCAGCTTAGAGTCAGGGCACGGGGAGCTGTTTTTT. Encoded protein: CASSLESGHGELFF.

The chain couples TRBV2 to TRBJ1-5; no clear D gene. The CDR3 contains 15 residues. CDR1 and CDR2 from the germline V gene are SNHLY and FYNNEI. V was trimmed by 4 bases and J by 0 bases, leaving 10 bases between them. For the CDR3, the DNA is TGTGCCAGCAGTGGGCCCCAGGTTAGCAATCAGCCCCAGCATTTT. Protein product: CASSGPQVSNQPQHF.

This clone was observed a handful of times. The rearrangement joins TRBV2 to TRBJ2-7; weak D call: TRBD2 (7 bases). The germline V and J ends were trimmed by 7 bases and 0 bases, with 16 bases remaining between them. The CDR3 has 15 amino acids. Looked up from germline, CDR1 is SNHLY and CDR2 is FYNNEI. The CDR3 is CASTRSGTLSYEQYF. CDR3 sequence (DNA): TGTGCCAGCACGAGAAGCGGGACACTCTCCTACGAGCAGTACTTC.

The chain links TRBV12-5 to TRBJ2-3; TRBD2 agrees at 10 bases. Looked up from germline, CDR1 is LGHNT and CDR2 is FRNRAP. V shed 3 bases and J 2 bases; nucleotides not matched to a gene: 2. The CDR3 has 15 amino acids. The CDR3 loop reads CASGLGLADTDTQYF. CDR3 sequence (DNA): TGTGCTAGTGGTTTAGGACTAGCGGACACAGATACGCAGTATTTT.

V is TRBV19 and J is TRBJ1-1; possibly TRBD1 for D (6 bases). The CDR3 sequence is 14 residues long. Germline V gene data show CDR1 as LNHDA and CDR2 as SQIVND (reference sequence). Trimming shortened V by 0 bases and J by 5 bases, and 10 bases separated the two germline ends. The CDR3 bases are TGTGCCAGTAGTATAGACGGGACATCAACTGAAGCTTTCTTT. As protein: CASSIDGTSTEAFF.